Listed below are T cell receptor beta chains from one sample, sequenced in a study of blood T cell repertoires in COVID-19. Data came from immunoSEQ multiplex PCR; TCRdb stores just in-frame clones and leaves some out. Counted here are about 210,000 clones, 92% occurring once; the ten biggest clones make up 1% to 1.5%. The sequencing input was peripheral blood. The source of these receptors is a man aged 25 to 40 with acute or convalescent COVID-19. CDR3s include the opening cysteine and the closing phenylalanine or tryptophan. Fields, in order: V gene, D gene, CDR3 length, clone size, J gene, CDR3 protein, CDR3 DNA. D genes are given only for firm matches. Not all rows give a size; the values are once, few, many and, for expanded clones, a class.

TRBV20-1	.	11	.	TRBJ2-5	CSAGLGETQYF	TGCAGTGCTGGCCTTGGAGAGACCCAGTACTTC
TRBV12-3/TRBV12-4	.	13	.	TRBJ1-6	CASSLLRDSPLHF	TGTGCCAGCAGTTTATTGCGAGATTCACCCCTCCACTTT
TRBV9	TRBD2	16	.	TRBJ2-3	CASSVGSGRAGDTQYF	TGTGCCAGCAGCGTAGGCAGCGGGAGGGCGGGAGATACGCAGTATTTT
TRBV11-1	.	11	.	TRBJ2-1	CASSRYNEQFF	TGTGCCAGCAGCCGTTACAATGAGCAGTTCTTC
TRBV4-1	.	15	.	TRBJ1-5	CASSFGVGGDQPQHF	TGCGCCAGCAGCTTCGGGGTGGGCGGGGATCAGCCCCAGCATTTT
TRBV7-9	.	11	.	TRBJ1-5	CASSLTGSQHF	TGTGCCAGCAGTTTGACGGGGTCCCAGCATTTT
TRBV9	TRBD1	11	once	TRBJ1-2	CASSTPGGFSF	TGTGCCAGCAGCACACCAGGGGGGTTCTCCTTC
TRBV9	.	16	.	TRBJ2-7	CASSTGSGHGLREQYF	TGTGCCAGCAGCACAGGATCGGGACACGGGCTGAGGGAGCAGTACTTC
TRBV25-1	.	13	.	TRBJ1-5	CASSDGLEKPQHF	TGTGCCAGCAGTGACGGTCTCGAGAAGCCCCAGCATTTT
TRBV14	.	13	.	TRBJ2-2	CASSPKNTGELFF	TGTGCCAGCAGCCCCAAGAACACCGGGGAGCTGTTTTTT
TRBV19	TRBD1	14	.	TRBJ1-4	CASSSDRAWEKLFF	TGTGCCAGTAGTTCGGACAGGGCATGGGAAAAACTGTTTTTT
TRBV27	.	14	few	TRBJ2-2	CASSLGGYGGELFF	TGTGCCAGCAGTTTGGGGGGATATGGTGGGGAGCTGTTTTTT
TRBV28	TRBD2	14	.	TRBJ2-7	CASSLAGGQYEQYF	TGTGCCAGCAGTTTGGCGGGAGGGCAGTACGAGCAGTACTTC
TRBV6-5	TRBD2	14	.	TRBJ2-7	CASRPAGGAGEQYF	TGTGCCAGCAGGCCCGCGGGGGGGGCCGGAGAGCAGTACTTC